Listed below are T cell receptor beta chains from one sample, sequenced in a study of CD8+ T cells in alopecia areata. TCRdb's copy holds only in-frame clones and misses some; the assay was immunoSEQ multiplex PCR. This table holds roughly 140,000 clones, 62% found once. The sequencing input was CD8+ T cells sorted from blood. These receptors were obtained from a human donor in good health. The conserved cysteine and the conserved F or W are not part of the CDR3 here.

CDR3 protein: ASSSRLAGTFYEQY; J gene: TRBJ2-7; V gene: TRBV27
CDR3 protein: ASSYGTASTDTQY; J gene: TRBJ2-3; V gene: TRBV6-5
CDR3 protein: ASSGASGRAFSDEQY; J gene: TRBJ2-7; V gene: TRBV9
CDR3 protein: ASSDLVGTNEQF; J gene: TRBJ2-1; V gene: TRBV25-1
CDR3 protein: SVEDRHGYT; J gene: TRBJ1-2; V gene: TRBV29-1
CDR3 protein: VTGLAGTGELF; J gene: TRBJ2-2; V gene: TRBV27
CDR3 protein: ASSFIGGANVLT; J gene: TRBJ2-6; V gene: TRBV27
CDR3 protein: ASSLGQTTDTQY; J gene: TRBJ2-3; V gene: TRBV9
CDR3 protein: ASTGVGNEQF; J gene: TRBJ2-1; V gene: TRBV2
CDR3 protein: ASSVTTQTGVNTEAF; J gene: TRBJ1-1; V gene: TRBV9
CDR3 protein: ASSLWGRDRTYEQY; J gene: TRBJ2-7; V gene: TRBV28
CDR3 protein: ASSTGTGSTDTQY; J gene: TRBJ2-3; V gene: TRBV6-5
CDR3 protein: ASSKRLAGPYNEQF; J gene: TRBJ2-1; V gene: TRBV19
CDR3 protein: ASSIVDSYEQY; J gene: TRBJ2-7; V gene: TRBV19
CDR3 protein: ASSVGVAVTDTQY; J gene: TRBJ2-3; V gene: TRBV9
CDR3 protein: ASSLTGDNEQF; J gene: TRBJ2-1; V gene: TRBV5-6
CDR3 protein: SVTGTGAWVPYEQY; J gene: TRBJ2-7; V gene: TRBV29-1
CDR3 protein: ASSQDRLTDTQY; J gene: TRBJ2-3; V gene: TRBV4-1
CDR3 protein: AISESMWDSDSYEQY; J gene: TRBJ2-7; V gene: TRBV10-3
CDR3 protein: ASSKSGKGTDTQY; J gene: TRBJ2-3; V gene: TRBV6-5
CDR3 protein: ASSLLGNTEAF; J gene: TRBJ1-1; V gene: TRBV27
CDR3 protein: ASSSPRGRGVY; J gene: TRBJ2-5; V gene: TRBV27
CDR3 protein: ASSDSRHRNEQF; J gene: TRBJ2-1; V gene: TRBV10-1
CDR3 protein: ASPLSPDSPHQPQH; J gene: TRBJ1-5; V gene: TRBV21-1
CDR3 protein: ASSQRRTDTYEQY; J gene: TRBJ2-7; V gene: TRBV4-2
CDR3 protein: ASTTASLANYGYT; J gene: TRBJ1-2; V gene: TRBV9
CDR3 protein: ARGTSIGNEQF; J gene: TRBJ2-1; V gene: TRBV4-1
CDR3 protein: ASSHGSGSSYEQY; J gene: TRBJ2-7; V gene: TRBV6-5
CDR3 protein: SVARGKNYEQY; J gene: TRBJ2-7; V gene: TRBV29-1
CDR3 protein: ASTFLLAGEGETQY; J gene: TRBJ2-5; V gene: TRBV7-2
CDR3 protein: ASSQKLSLGYEQY; J gene: TRBJ2-7; V gene: TRBV14
CDR3 protein: ASSLGAIYEQY; J gene: TRBJ2-7; V gene: TRBV7-9
CDR3 protein: ASSGLGGLNYGYT; J gene: TRBJ1-2; V gene: TRBV7-9
CDR3 protein: ASSTYNEQF; J gene: TRBJ2-1; V gene: TRBV27
CDR3 protein: SVESERREQF; J gene: TRBJ2-1; V gene: TRBV29-1
CDR3 protein: SAKTGNSYEQY; J gene: TRBJ2-7; V gene: TRBV29-1
CDR3 protein: ASSLEAGVVDGYT; J gene: TRBJ1-2; V gene: TRBV7-9
CDR3 protein: ASSYSPGELF; J gene: TRBJ2-2; V gene: TRBV13
CDR3 protein: ASSSTGTSDTGELF; J gene: TRBJ2-2; V gene: TRBV6-5
CDR3 protein: ATSRDWSLAHQETQY; J gene: TRBJ2-5; V gene: TRBV15
CDR3 protein: ASSVGVAETGELF; J gene: TRBJ2-2; V gene: TRBV10-2
CDR3 protein: AWSATRNGYT; J gene: TRBJ1-2; V gene: TRBV30
CDR3 protein: SGLGTSGKNTGELF; J gene: TRBJ2-2; V gene: TRBV29-1
CDR3 protein: SVRQSYGYT; J gene: TRBJ1-2; V gene: TRBV29-1
CDR3 protein: ASSLEGQATDTQY; J gene: TRBJ2-3; V gene: TRBV9
CDR3 protein: ASSLWGASSYEQY; J gene: TRBJ2-7; V gene: TRBV13
CDR3 protein: SVAGAAGVGAEQF; J gene: TRBJ2-1; V gene: TRBV29-1
CDR3 protein: ASKGTGEAGELF; J gene: TRBJ2-2; V gene: TRBV19
CDR3 protein: ASSQAGKNEQY; J gene: TRBJ2-7; V gene: TRBV4-1
CDR3 protein: ASSSRGSNQPQH; J gene: TRBJ1-5; V gene: TRBV28
CDR3 protein: ASSLPGTGYNEQF; J gene: TRBJ2-1; V gene: TRBV7-9
CDR3 protein: ASSLGESSYEQY; J gene: TRBJ2-7; V gene: TRBV5-6
CDR3 protein: SVETGTPSTNEKLF; J gene: TRBJ1-4; V gene: TRBV29-1
CDR3 protein: ASSSGPLATNEKLF; J gene: TRBJ1-4; V gene: TRBV7-9
CDR3 protein: ASSLATRGWSDTQY; J gene: TRBJ2-3; V gene: TRBV11-2